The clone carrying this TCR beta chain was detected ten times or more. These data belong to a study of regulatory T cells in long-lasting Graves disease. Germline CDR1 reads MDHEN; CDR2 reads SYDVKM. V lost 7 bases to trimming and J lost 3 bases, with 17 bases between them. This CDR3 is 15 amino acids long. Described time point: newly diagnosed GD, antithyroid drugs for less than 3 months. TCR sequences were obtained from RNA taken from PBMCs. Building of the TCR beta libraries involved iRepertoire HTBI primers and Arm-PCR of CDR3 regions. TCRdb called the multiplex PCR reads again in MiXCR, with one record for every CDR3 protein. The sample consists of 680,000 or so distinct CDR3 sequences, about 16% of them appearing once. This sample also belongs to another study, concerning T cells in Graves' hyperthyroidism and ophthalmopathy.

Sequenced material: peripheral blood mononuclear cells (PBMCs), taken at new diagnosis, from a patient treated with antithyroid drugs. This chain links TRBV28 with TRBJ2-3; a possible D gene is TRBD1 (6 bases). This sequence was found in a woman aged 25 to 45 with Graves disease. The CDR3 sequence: CASIGTRGKTDTQYF. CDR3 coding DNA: TGTGCCAGCATAGGGACAAGGGGGAAAACAGATACGCAGTATTTT.